This passage covers 30 T cell receptor beta chains from one sample sequenced in a study of graft-versus-host responses after intestinal transplantation. Data came from immunoSEQ multiplex PCR; TCRdb stores just in-frame clones and leaves some out. This repertoire shows 30,000 to 40,000 clones, 93% found once; its top ten account for 21%. No cognate antigen is known for these TCRs. The input for sequencing was unstimulated CD8+ T cells sorted from spleen or lymph node cells, taken before transplant. The receptors derive from a human donor who was the organ donor for an intestinal transplant.

This clone was seen a few times. This rearrangement joins TRBV7-3 to TRBJ2-3; D is possibly TRBD1 or TRBD2 (6 bases each). Trimming left V 1 base short and J 2 bases short, with 13 bases between. The CDR3 runs 16 residues. Germline V gene data show CDR1 as SGHTA and CDR2 as FQGTGA. CDR3 DNA sequence: TGTGCCAGCAGCTTAAATCCGGGGGCTGACACAGATACGCAGTATTTT. Its translation is CASSLNPGADTDTQYF.

This clone was seen only once. The rearrangement uses TRBV28 and TRBJ2-4, with TRBD2 as a possible D gene (5 bases). V was pared by 2 bases and J by 0 bases, with 11 bases between. Per the germline V gene, CDR1 is MDHEN and CDR2 is SYDVKM. The CDR3 is 16 residues long. The CDR3 sequence is CASSLGLLLAKNIQYF. CDR3 bases: TGTGCCAGCAGTTTAGGACTCCTGCTAGCCAAAAACATTCAGTACTTC. The full variable domain, its missing parts supplied by reference TRBV28 and TRBJ2-4, is DVKVTQSSRYLVKRTGEKVFLECVQDMDHENMFWYRQDPGLGLRLIYFSYDVKMKEKGDIPEGYSVSREKKERFSLILESASTNQTSMYLCASSLGLLLAKNIQYFGAGTRLSVL.

This clone has just one count. The V call is TRBV19, the J call TRBJ2-4; 10 bases are a match to TRBD1. The CDR3 has 16 residues. Germline V gene sequence: CDR1 LNHDA, CDR2 SQIVND (reference sequence). V shed 5 bases and J 9 bases; nucleotides not matched to a gene: 13. The CDR3 DNA reads as TGTGCCAGTAGTTGGGGACAGGGGATGGAGGGGGGCATTCAGTACTTC. Its translation: CASSWGQGMEGGIQYF.

This chain connects TRBV7-3 to TRBJ2-1, with a weak D call TRBD1 (6 bases). This CDR3 is 14 amino acids long. V lost 0 bases and J 3 bases, leaving 6 bases between the germline ends. Germline lookup yields CDR1 SGHTA and CDR2 FQGTGA. CDR3 sequence: CASSLTGGYNEQFF. CDR3 bases: TGTGCCAGCAGCTTAACAGGGGGCTACAATGAGCAGTTCTTC.

The genes are TRBV19 and TRBJ2-7; no firm D call. Germline-derived CDR1 and CDR2 are LNHDA and SQIVND (reference sequence). The CDR3 consists of 13 residues. The ends were cut back, 5 bases at V and 2 bases at J, with 10 bases in the middle. The CDR3 here is CASSFTDAYEQYF. Written as DNA, the CDR3 is TGTGCCAGTAGTTTTACAGATGCCTACGAGCAGTACTTC. The variable domain in full, with the rest retrieved from reference TRBV19 and TRBJ2-7, is DGGITQSPKYLFRKEGQNVTLSCEQNLNHDAMYWYRQDPGQGLRLIYYSQIVNDFQKGDIAEGYSVSREKKESFPLTVTSAQKNPTAFYLCASSFTDAYEQYFGPGTRLTVT.

The chain joins TRBV6-5 to TRBJ1-5, with D hard to call. The V end was cut by 0 bases, the J end by 7 bases, with 7 bases between. The CDR3 runs to 13 residues. The V gene's germline CDR1 is MNHEY and CDR2 SVGAGI. The CDR3 region has the DNA TGTGCCAGCAGTTACTCGGTTCGGCAGCCCCAGCATTTT. It specifies CASSYSVRQPQHF.

This clone was detected only once. This rearrangement joins TRBV28 to TRBJ2-7; D remains ambiguous. V lost 1 base and J lost 0, with 7 bases in between. This CDR3 contains 14 residues. From germline, CDR1 is MDHEN and CDR2 SYDVKM. This chain's CDR3 is CASSLYVGSYEQYF. The DNA for the CDR3 is TGTGCCAGCAGTTTATACGTGGGCTCCTACGAGCAGTACTTC.

The table lists this clone with a count of one. The rearrangement uses TRBV9 and TRBJ2-3, with a tentative D call TRBD2 (6 bases). This CDR3 is 13 amino acids long. Germline V CDR1 and CDR2: SGDLS, YYNGEE. V was shortened by 3 bases and J by 4 bases, with 9 bases between the two germline ends. The CDR3 here is CASSAEGPDTQYF. The CDR3 DNA follows: TGTGCCAGCAGCGCGGAGGGGCCAGATACGCAGTATTTT.

The CDR3 region has the DNA TGCGCCAGCAGCCAAGACGGGTCTAGCCGTAACCTCAATGAGCAGTTCTTC. It codes for CASSQDGSSRNLNEQFF. This chain connects TRBV4-1 to TRBJ2-1, with a tentative D call TRBD2 (5 bases). Germline lookup yields CDR1 MGHRA and CDR2 YSYEKL. The CDR3 runs to 17 residues. V was trimmed by 0 bases and J by 6 bases, leaving 18 bases between them.

The rearrangement links TRBV9 to TRBJ2-1; TRBD2 might be the D (6 bases). V lost 3 bases and J 2 bases, leaving 12 bases between the germline ends. The CDR3 totals 15 residues. CDR1 and CDR2 from the germline V gene are SGDLS and YYNGEE. CDR3 DNA: TGTGCCAGCAGCGCCCAAAGACTAGCCTACAATGAGCAGTTCTTC. Translated, it gives CASSAQRLAYNEQFF.

This chain uses TRBV11-3 with TRBJ2-2; D is possibly TRBD2 (5 bases). CDR1 and CDR2 (germline): SGHNT, YENEEA. The CDR3 consists of 15 residues. V lost 5 bases, J lost 4 bases, and 14 bases lay in between. This CDR3 reads CASSQREGSTGELFF. The CDR3 DNA is TGTGCCAGCAGCCAAAGGGAAGGGAGCACCGGGGAGCTGTTTTTT.

In nucleotides, the CDR3 is TGTGCCACCAGCAGAGGGCAAGAATACACAGATACGCAGTATTTT. Its protein is CATSRGQEYTDTQYF. This chain uses TRBV15 with TRBJ2-3; D not certain. Germline V gene data show CDR1 as LNHNV and CDR2 as YYDKDF (reference sequence). The CDR3 is 15 amino acids. The ends were cut back, 1 base at V and 2 bases at J, with 10 bases in the middle.

This clone was detected only a few times. This sequence joins TRBV7-9 and TRBJ2-2, with TRBD1 as a possible D gene (5 bases). The germline gives CDR1 SEHNR, CDR2 FQNEAQ (reference sequence). V was trimmed by 5 bases and J by 5 bases, leaving 21 bases between them. The CDR3 runs to 17 residues. The DNA for the CDR3 is TGTGCCAGCAGCAAAGCCACGGCCTCCAAGGGGACCGGGGAGCTGTTTTTT. It codes for CASSKATASKGTGELFF.

The V call is TRBV5-1, the J call TRBJ2-2; D possibly matches TRBD1 or TRBD2 (7 bases each). CDR1 is SGHRS, CDR2 YFSETQ, per germline. The CDR3 totals 14 residues. V lost 1 base to trimming and J lost 6 bases, with 10 bases between them. This CDR3 is CASSLQGGAGELFF. The CDR3 nucleotides read TGCGCCAGCAGCTTGCAGGGGGGGGCCGGGGAGCTGTTTTTT.

The chain uses TRBV6-6 and TRBJ2-3; D remains unclear. The germline gives CDR1 MNHNY, CDR2 SVGAGI (reference sequence). This CDR3 has 10 residues. Trimming took 5 bases from V and 3 from J, leaving 0 bases between them. CDR3 sequence: CASSTDTQYF. For the CDR3, the DNA is TGTGCCAGCAGTACAGATACGCAGTATTTT.

This sequence joins TRBV9 and TRBJ2-7; D unclear. The germline V and J ends were trimmed by 0 bases and 0 bases, with 7 bases remaining between them. Per the germline V gene, CDR1 is SGDLS and CDR2 is YYNGEE. CDR3 size: 14 residues. This chain's CDR3 is CASSVVGDSYEQYF. CDR3 nucleotide sequence: TGTGCCAGCAGCGTAGTCGGTGACTCCTACGAGCAGTACTTC.

The CDR3 DNA reads as TGTGCCAGCACAACTAGCTGGAGCTCCTACAATGAGCAGTTCTTC. It specifies CASTTSWSSYNEQFF. The chain has TRBV27 and TRBJ2-1; D might be TRBD2 (6 bases). The CDR3 runs 15 residues. Germline V gene sequence: CDR1 MNHEY, CDR2 SMNVEV (reference sequence). V gave up 7 bases and J gave up 0 bases, with 13 bases separating them.

V usage is TRBV27 and J usage is TRBJ2-1; 10 bases fit TRBD2. Germline trimming cut 6 bases from V and 7 bases from J; bases unmatched to any gene: 9. Per germline, CDR1 MNHEY and CDR2 SMNVEV (reference sequence). The CDR3 sequence is 15 residues long. CDR3 DNA sequence: TGTGCCAGCAGCTACGGAGCGGGAGGGGTGAATGAGCAGTTCTTC. This sequence encodes CASSYGAGGVNEQFF.

On this clone itself: An end of the junction does not agree with germline; a read error may underlie this. The rearrangement links TRBV30 to TRBJ2-7; D remains ambiguous. Per the germline V gene, CDR1 is GTSNPN and CDR2 is SVGIG (reference sequence). CDR3 size: 8 residues. This chain's CDR3 is CRFYEQYF. CDR3 DNA: TGCCGTTTCTACGAGCAGTACTTC.

The table lists this clone with a few counts. The rearrangement joins TRBV4-3 to TRBJ1-1; D is unresolved. This CDR3 is built from 14 residues. The germline gives CDR1 LGHNA, CDR2 YSLEER. Trimming removed 5 bases at V and 0 bases at J, with 10 bases between. CDR3 in amino acids: CASSSEGVNTEAFF. The CDR3 DNA reads as TGCGCCAGCAGCTCGGAGGGTGTGAACACTGAAGCTTTCTTT.

The chain carries TRBV11-2 and TRBJ2-5; D perhaps matches TRBD1 (6 bases). Looked up from germline, CDR1 is SGHAT and CDR2 is FQNNGV. Deletions cut 1 base from V and 1 base from J, with 10 bases between. The CDR3 totals 15 residues. The CDR3 DNA reads as TGTGCCAGCAGCTTAGCCCCACAGGGCCAAGAGACCCAGTACTTC. This codes for CASSLAPQGQETQYF.

The sample holds a few counts of this clone. The V gene is TRBV4-2, the J gene TRBJ2-7, with D unresolved. Trimming left V 0 bases short and J 0 bases short, with 18 bases between. Germline CDR1 is LGHNA and CDR2 is YNFKEQ. This CDR3 contains 18 residues. CDR3 sequence: CASSQEMDLGRISYEQYF. CDR3 DNA sequence: TGTGCCAGCAGCCAAGAGATGGACCTAGGACGAATCTCCTACGAGCAGTACTTC.

To note about this clone: The germline gene is not matched at one end of the junction; a read error may be the cause. Other DNA sequences of this sample code for an identical CDR3. The genes are TRBV5-1 and TRBJ2-7; TRBD2 might be the D (6 bases). The CDR3 sequence is 12 residues long. Germline-derived CDR1 and CDR2 are SGHRS and YFSETQ. CDR3 nucleotides: TGCGCCAGCAGCTTGCCGGAGGGCGAGCAATACTTC. Amino acid sequence: CASSLPEGEQYF.

This clone was counted a single time. Written as DNA, the CDR3 is TGTGCCAGTAGTTGGGGACACACTTACAATGAGCAGTTCTTC. Translation: CASSWGHTYNEQFF. The rearrangement joins TRBV19 to TRBJ2-1; a weak D match, TRBD1 (6 bases). Deletions cut 5 bases from V and 4 bases from J, with 12 bases between. There are 14 residues in the CDR3. Looked up from germline, CDR1 is LNHDA and CDR2 is SQIVND (reference sequence). Looking up the rest from reference TRBV19 and TRBJ2-1 gives the full variable domain: DGGITQSPKYLFRKEGQNVTLSCEQNLNHDAMYWYRQDPGQGLRLIYYSQIVNDFQKGDIAEGYSVSREKKESFPLTVTSAQKNPTAFYLCASSWGHTYNEQFFGPGTRLTVL.

This clone was seen once. The chain is built from TRBV27 and TRBJ1-2; 8 bases map to TRBD1. Matching the DNA end better, TRBJ2-7 makes the J call doubtful. Germline V gene lookup returns CDR1 MNHEY and CDR2 SMNVEV (reference sequence). The CDR3 has 14 amino acids. CDR3 in DNA: TGTGCCAGCAGCCCCGGGACAGGCCTCTACGAGCAGTACTTC. This gives the protein CASSPGTGLYEQYF.

The V call is TRBV7-9, the J call TRBJ1-2, with a possible D match to TRBD1 (6 bases). Trimming shortened V by 5 bases and J by 6 bases, and 13 bases separated the two germline ends. Germline lookup yields CDR1 SEHNR and CDR2 FQNEAQ (reference sequence). The CDR3 totals 13 residues. The DNA of the CDR3 is TGTGCCAGCAGCCTTAGTTGGACAGATGGCTACACCTTC. It yields the protein CASSLSWTDGYTF.

The chain uses TRBV28 and TRBJ2-7; perhaps TRBD1 as D (6 bases). The CDR3 has 14 amino acids. Germline loops: CDR1 MDHEN, CDR2 SYDVKM. Trimming pared 5 bases from V and 2 bases from J, leaving 13 bases between. CDR3 DNA: TGTGCCAGCAGTCCCACAGGGCTGACCTACGAGCAGTACTTC. It specifies CASSPTGLTYEQYF.

This clone was counted once. The chain links TRBV11-2 to TRBJ2-1; no definite D call. Germline V CDR1 and CDR2: SGHAT, FQNNGV. This CDR3 contains 14 residues. Trimming took off 1 base at V and 5 bases at J, with 9 bases between the two ends. CDR3 sequence: CASSLGSVHNEQFF. CDR3 nucleotides: TGTGCCAGCAGCTTAGGGAGCGTCCACAATGAGCAGTTCTTC.

The chain is built from TRBV27 and TRBJ2-7, with D uncertain. The V gene lost 3 bases and the J gene lost 2 bases, with 14 bases spanning the gap. Germline V lookup: CDR1 MNHEY, CDR2 SMNVEV (reference sequence). This CDR3 has 15 residues. CDR3 sequence: CASSLGLDPTYEQYF. The CDR3 nucleotides read TGTGCCAGCAGTTTGGGTTTGGACCCTACCTACGAGCAGTACTTC.

J is TRBJ1-2 and V is TRBV28, with D possibly being TRBD1 (5 bases). This CDR3 has 17 amino acids. V lost 7 bases, J lost 2 bases, and 23 bases lay in between. Germline CDR1 reads MDHEN; CDR2 reads SYDVKM. The CDR3 DNA is TGTGCCAGCATCGAATATCCCCGCCTGGGGGGAAACTATGGCTACACCTTC. Translating gives CASIEYPRLGGNYGYTF.